The sequence of this TCR beta chain was determined in a study of blood T cell repertoires in COVID-19 (dated by TCRdb to the early 2020s). Context from the whole study: Samples from collaborators originated in the United States, Italy and Spain and spanned both the acute and convalescent phases of COVID-19. Where HLA class I and class II types were available, the types were taken from metadata supplied by the sample provider, not from assay-based typing. The material from the prospective study consisted of cDNA or gDNA derived from T cells, B-cell-depleted T cells, or PBMCs. Deeply sampled blood TCRbeta repertoires from subjects exposed to, actively infected with, or recovered from COVID-19 were included in the dataset. Samples were obtained from the ongoing ImmuneRACE study (first 160 participants) and from over 1,000 subjects provided by 6 global collaborators. A de-identified subject ID, COVID-19 status, age in years and sex were almost always included in the sample metadata. The repertoires were released in a freely available public database meant as a resource for research on the immune response to SARS-CoV-2. General conclusions and limits of the study: The quantity of clinical and demographic metadata differed by source and by participant and was supplied without curation.

The collaborating institutions used their own protocols to collect whole blood in K2EDTA tubes. For TCRbeta analysis, collaborators shipped samples as frozen whole blood, isolated PBMCs, or DNA extracted from either of those sample types. A remark on this clone: Which antigen it targets is not known. No clone much larger than this one lies a single base away; base qualities are absent.

TCRbeta CDR3 regions were amplified from genomic DNA using the immunoSEQ Assay, a bias-controlled multiplex PCR. Per the original workflow: Within the assay, amplification of reference gene primers was used to estimate how many nucleated cells each sample contained. To quantify the absolute abundance of each unique TCRbeta CDR3 rearrangement, sequence reads were collapsed and filtered. For each sample, productive Simpson clonality was calculated as the square root of Simpson's diversity index across productive rearrangements. Drawn from immuneACCESS, this table holds only the in-frame rearrangements with V and J called that TCRdb kept. Clones are partly lost; checked studies trace under half to an unresolved V gene and leave the rest unexplained. V, J and clone size derive from that table, while D and trimming were established from the DNA sequence. Within this sample are 52,000 or so clones, with around 84% of them counted one time only. The top ten clones comprise about 2.4% of the sample.

CDR1 and CDR2, looked up from the germline V gene (reference sequence), are PRHDT and FYEKMQ. The CDR3, cysteine through phenylalanine, is 16 amino acids long. The read is trimmed to its CDR3 DNA, 48 bases read in frame from base 1. V is pruned by 5 bases and J by 4 bases, leaving 5 bases of the junction without a gene match. The TCR originated in a man aged 45-65 years with acute or convalescent COVID-19. The chain was built from TRBV13 and TRBJ2-3; 14 middle bases align to TRBD2. Sequences were obtained from peripheral blood. The sequenced DNA is TGTGCCAGCAGCACGGGACTAGCGGGGGAGGCAGATACGCAGTATTTT. It encodes CASSTGLAGEADTQYF.